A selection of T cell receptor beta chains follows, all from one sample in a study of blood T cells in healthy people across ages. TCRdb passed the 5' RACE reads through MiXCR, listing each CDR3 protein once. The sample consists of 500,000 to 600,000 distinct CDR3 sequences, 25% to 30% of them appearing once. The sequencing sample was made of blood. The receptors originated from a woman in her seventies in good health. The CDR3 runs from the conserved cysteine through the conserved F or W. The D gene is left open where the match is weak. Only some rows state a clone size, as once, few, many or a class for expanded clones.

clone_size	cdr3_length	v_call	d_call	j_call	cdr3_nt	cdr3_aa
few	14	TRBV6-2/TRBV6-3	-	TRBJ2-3	TGTGCCAGCAGTCCACACGTTCCCCAAGATACGCAGTATTTT	CASSPHVPQDTQYF
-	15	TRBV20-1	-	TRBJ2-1	TGCAGTGCTAGCAGTGGGACACAGACGTACAATGAGCAGTTCTTC	CSASSGTQTYNEQFF
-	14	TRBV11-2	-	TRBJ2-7	TGTGCCAGCAGCTTACTGGGTTCACAGGGCCAGCAGTACTTC	CASSLLGSQGQQYF
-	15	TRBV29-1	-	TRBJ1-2	TGCAGCGTTGGAGGGGCCTTCGTGGGGAACTATGGCTACACCTTC	CSVGGAFVGNYGYTF
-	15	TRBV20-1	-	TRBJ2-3	TGCAGTGCCCCGACTCCTGCGTCAGGCACAGATACGCAGTATTTT	CSAPTPASGTDTQYF
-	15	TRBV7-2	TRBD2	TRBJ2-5	TGTGCCAGCAGCCCATTTGGGGGGGGGAGAGAGACCCAGTACTTC	CASSPFGGGRETQYF
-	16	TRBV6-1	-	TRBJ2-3	TGTGCCAGCAGTGAAGGCAAGTTGATACGCACAGATACGCAGTATTTT	CASSEGKLIRTDTQYF
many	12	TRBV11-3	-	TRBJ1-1	TGTGCCAGCAGCCCCAGGGGCACTGAAGCTTTCTTT	CASSPRGTEAFF
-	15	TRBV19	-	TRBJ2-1	TGTGCCAGTAGACGGGGGGCCGCGCCCTACAATGAGCAGTTCTTC	CASRRGAAPYNEQFF
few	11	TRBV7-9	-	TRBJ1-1	TGTGCCAGCATCAGGGTCACTGAAGCTTTCTTT	CASIRVTEAFF
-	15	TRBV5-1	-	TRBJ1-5	TGCGCCAGCAGCCCGGAGGGGGACTTGGGAACGCCCCAGCATTTT	CASSPEGDLGTPQHF
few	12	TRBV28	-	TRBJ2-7	TGTGCCAGCAGTGCCCTAAACTACGAGCAGTACTTC	CASSALNYEQYF
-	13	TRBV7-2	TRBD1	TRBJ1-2	TGTGCCAGCAGCTTAAACAGGGGGCGCGGCTACACCTTC	CASSLNRGRGYTF
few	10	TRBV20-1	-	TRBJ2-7	TGCAGTGCCTCCCTCGGCGAGCAGTACTTC	CSASLGEQYF
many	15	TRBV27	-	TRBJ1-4	TGTGCCAGCAGTTTATATACAGGGACTAATGAAAAACTGTTTTTT	CASSLYTGTNEKLFF
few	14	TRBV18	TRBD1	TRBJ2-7	TGTGCCAGCTCTAAGGGACAGGGTGTTCCCGAGCAGTACTTC	CASSKGQGVPEQYF
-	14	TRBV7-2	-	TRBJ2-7	TGTGCCAGCAGCTCCGCTACGACGGGCTACGAGCAGTACTTC	CASSSATTGYEQYF
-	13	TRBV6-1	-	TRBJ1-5	TGTGCCAGCAGTGAAAGGGATGAGCAGCCCCAGCATTTT	CASSERDEQPQHF
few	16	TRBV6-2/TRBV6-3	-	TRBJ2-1	TGTGCCAACAGCCCAAGAGGGGCTTCCCTCCTGGGTGAGCAGTTCTTC	CANSPRGASLLGEQFF
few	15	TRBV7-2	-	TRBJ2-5	TGTGCCAGCAGCTTAGCCAGCGGGCCCCAAGAGACCCAGTACTTC	CASSLASGPQETQYF
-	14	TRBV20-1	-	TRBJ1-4	TGCAGTGCTACCGAGGGAGGACCTTATGAAAAACTGTTTTTT	CSATEGGPYEKLFF
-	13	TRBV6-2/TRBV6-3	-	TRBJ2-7	TGTGCCAGCAGTTACATGCAATCCTACGAGCAGTACTTC	CASSYMQSYEQYF
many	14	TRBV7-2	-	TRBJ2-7	TGTGCCAGCAGCCCACGACAGGCCGCCCGGGAGCAGTACTTC	CASSPRQAAREQYF
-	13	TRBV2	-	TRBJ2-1	TGTGCCAGCAGTGAATCGGGCAGCCCCGAGCAGTTCTTC	CASSESGSPEQFF
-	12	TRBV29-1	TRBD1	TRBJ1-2	TGCAGTTATACGGGACAGGGCTATGGCTACACCTTC	CSYTGQGYGYTF
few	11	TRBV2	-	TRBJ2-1	TGTGCCAGCAGGAAGGCCCCTGAGCAGTTCTTC	CASRKAPEQFF
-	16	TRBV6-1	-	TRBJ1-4	TGTGCCAGCAGGAGGGCCTCGACAGTCGCTACCCAAAATCTGTTTTTT	CASRRASTVATQNLFF
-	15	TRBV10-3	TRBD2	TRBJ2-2	TGTGCCATCAGTGGGACTAGCGGAGTCACCGGGGAGCTGTTTTTT	CAISGTSGVTGELFF